This T cell receptor beta chain was profiled in a study of identical twins. The CDR3 runs 17 residues. The ends were cut back, 3 bases at V and 2 bases at J, with 16 bases in the middle. CDR1 is MNHEY and CDR2 is SMNVEV in the germline V gene (reference sequence). This clonotype came up a few times. TCRdb passed the 5' RACE reads through MiXCR, listing each CDR3 protein once. The sample has about 240,000 distinct CDR3 sequences; about 10% are singletons. The sequencing input was memory T cells sorted from blood. The V call is TRBV27, the J call TRBJ2-2, with D possibly matching TRBD2 (5 bases). This clonotype was obtained from a man over 45 in good health. CDR3 DNA: TGTGCCAGCAGTTTTCTTATGGGAGCAGCTAACACCGGGGAGCTGTTTTTT. Protein: CASSFLMGAANTGELFF.